These 26 T cell receptor beta chains share one sample of origin, sequenced in a study of blood T cell repertoires in COVID-19. Produced via immunoSEQ multiplex PCR; TCRdb's table is partial and in-frame only. The sample holds about 190,000 clones, less than 85% seen once. Sample: peripheral blood. Receptor source: a man aged 45 to 65 who had recovered from COVID-19.

This clone was recorded once. CDR3 bases: TGTGCCAGCAGTTACTCGAACGGAGCGAACACCGGGGAGCTGTTTTTT. This translates into CASSYSNGANTGELFF. The rearrangement uses TRBV6-5 and TRBJ2-2; D is unresolved. This CDR3 spans 16 amino acids. V lost 0 bases to trimming and J lost 0 bases, with 8 bases between them. Germline V gene data show CDR1 as MNHEY and CDR2 as SVGAGI.

This clone has only one observation. The CDR3 DNA is TGTGCCAGCAGCCTATCCTCGTTTTCAGATACGCAGTATTTT. It codes for CASSLSSFSDTQYF. J is TRBJ2-3 and V is TRBV7-3, with no clear D. The V end lost 5 bases, the J end lost 4 bases, and 13 bases lay between the germline ends. CDR1 and CDR2 (germline): SGHTA, FQGTGA. The CDR3 sequence is 14 residues long. Looking up the rest from reference TRBV7-3 and TRBJ2-3 gives the full variable domain: GAGVSQTPSNKVTEKGKYVELRCDPISGHTALYWYRQSLGQGPEFLIYFQGTGAADDSGLPNDRFFAVRPEGSVSTLKIQRTERGDSAVYLCASSLSSFSDTQYFGPGTRLTVL.

This clone was seen only a few times. The chain carries TRBV5-8 and TRBJ2-7, with a tentative D call TRBD1 (6 bases). The germline gives CDR1 SGHTS, CDR2 YDEGEE. The ends were cut back, 3 bases at V and 7 bases at J, with 20 bases in the middle. The CDR3 has 15 amino acids. CDR3 protein: CASSSNRDLGGEQYF. The CDR3 nucleotides read TGTGCCAGCAGCTCAAACAGGGACCTGGGCGGGGAGCAGTACTTC.

This clone appeared a single time. The chain links TRBV28 to TRBJ2-1; 8 positions agree with TRBD1. The length of the CDR3 is 21 residues. Trimming removed 5 bases from V and 1 base from J; junction bases left unmatched: 22. The germline V gene encodes CDR1 MDHEN and CDR2 SYDVKM. The CDR3 protein is CASSTTPYSTGARGSYNEQFF. The CDR3 nucleotides are TGTGCCAGCAGTACCACCCCGTATTCGACAGGGGCGAGGGGATCCTACAATGAGCAGTTCTTC.

The chain is built from TRBV19 and TRBJ2-7; 14 bases align to TRBD2. CDR3 length equals 15 residues. After removal of 3 bases from V and 7 bases from J, the junction contained 5 bases not matched to a gene. CDR1 is LNHDA, CDR2 SQIVND, per germline (reference sequence). Here the CDR3 reads CASSIRLAGGQEQYF. CDR3 coding DNA: TGTGCCAGTAGTATTCGACTAGCGGGAGGGCAGGAGCAGTACTTC.

The chain links TRBV5-1 to TRBJ2-7; D perhaps matches TRBD1 (5 bases). From germline, CDR1 is SGHRS and CDR2 YFSETQ. The CDR3 is 12 residues long. V gave up 4 bases and J gave up 3 bases, with 8 bases separating them. CDR3 in amino acids: CASSIDSYEQYF. The CDR3 DNA reads TGCGCCAGCAGCATAGACAGCTACGAGCAGTACTTC.

The V call is TRBV5-1, the J call TRBJ2-5, with D possibly matching TRBD2 (6 bases). The germline gives CDR1 SGHRS, CDR2 YFSETQ. Trimming stripped 0 bases from V and 2 bases from J, with 8 bases between. The CDR3 spans 14 residues. The CDR3 region is CASSLGTTQETQYF. CDR3 DNA sequence: TGCGCCAGCAGCTTGGGGACTACACAAGAGACCCAGTACTTC.

In this sample, this clone turned up a few times. J is TRBJ2-2 and V is TRBV9; 8 nucleotides align to TRBD2. Losses at the gene ends were 1 base for V and 7 bases for J; bases not matched to a gene: 6. The CDR3 contains 15 residues. The germline V gene encodes CDR1 SGDLS and CDR2 YYNGEE. CDR3 sequence: CASSVTGGFVGELFF. The CDR3 DNA reads TGTGCCAGCAGCGTAACGGGAGGGTTTGTCGGGGAGCTGTTTTTT.

The sample holds a few counts of this clone. The rearrangement uses TRBV18 and TRBJ1-5; D is undetermined. The CDR3 is 17 amino acids. V shed 2 bases and J shed 0 bases, with 14 bases lying between them. From germline, CDR1 is KGHSH and CDR2 LQKENI. The CDR3 bases are TGTGCCAGCTCACCAAAAGGAGCGTCTAATAGCAATCAGCCCCAGCATTTT. This gives the protein CASSPKGASNSNQPQHF.

The rearrangement joins TRBV10-2 to TRBJ2-1, with D possibly TRBD2 on 6 matching bases. The CDR3 runs to 15 residues. Trimming removed 7 bases from V and 5 bases from J, with 18 bases in between. The V gene's germline CDR1 is WSHSY and CDR2 SAAADI. The CDR3 spells CASMGRDTPNNEQFF. Here the CDR3 DNA reads TGCGCCAGCATGGGGCGGGATACTCCGAACAATGAGCAGTTCTTC.

The chain uses TRBV19 and TRBJ1-5; the match to TRBD1 covers 10 bases. This CDR3 region has 15 residues. Per germline, CDR1 LNHDA and CDR2 SQIVND (reference sequence). The J segment lost 4 bases and the V segment lost 7 bases, leaving 7 bases of the junction unmatched. The CDR3 coding sequence is TGTGCCAGTAACCCTTGGGACAGGGGTAATCAGCCCCAGCATTTT. Translated, it gives CASNPWDRGNQPQHF.

V is TRBV5-6 and J is TRBJ1-2; TRBD1 is a possible D gene (5 bases). The CDR3 extends over 13 amino acids. The germline V gene has CDR1 SGHDT and CDR2 YYEEEE. Trimming took off 2 bases at V and 8 bases at J, with 13 bases between the two ends. The CDR3 nucleotides are TGTGCCAGCAGCTTTAGGCAGGGTGGCGGCTACACCTTC. Protein sequence: CASSFRQGGGYTF.

This clone was detected only a few times. This chain connects TRBV29-1 to TRBJ2-1, with D perhaps TRBD1 (6 bases). The ends were cut back, 7 bases at V and 1 base at J, with 11 bases in the middle. The CDR3 has 13 residues. Germline values: CDR1 SQVTM, CDR2 ANQGSEA. The CDR3 DNA reads as TGCAGCGCGTCAGGGGAATCCTACAATGAGCAGTTCTTC. Its protein is CSASGESYNEQFF.

The chain carries TRBV19 and TRBJ2-5; 9 bases match TRBD1. CDR1 is LNHDA and CDR2 is SQIVND in the germline V gene (reference sequence). The CDR3 totals 15 residues. V shed 4 bases, J shed 4 bases, and the junction held 7 bases outside the gene matches. Here the CDR3 DNA reads TGTGCCAGTAGTAAAACCGGGACAGGGAGAGAGACCCAGTACTTC. Translation: CASSKTGTGRETQYF.

This clone was detected only a few times. The V call is TRBV9, the J call TRBJ2-3; TRBD1 matches at 7 bases. The length of the CDR3 is 16 residues. The V and J ends lost 4 bases and 2 bases, in that order; junction bases with no gene match: 10. Germline loops: CDR1 SGDLS, CDR2 YYNGEE. The CDR3 loop reads CASSKSPGQTTDTQYF. CDR3 coding DNA: TGTGCCAGCAGCAAATCGCCGGGACAGACCACAGATACGCAGTATTTT. The full variable domain, completed using reference TRBV9 and TRBJ2-3, is DSGVTQTPKHLITATGQRVTLRCSPRSGDLSVYWYQQSLDQGLQFLIQYYNGEERAKGNILERFSAQQFPDLHSELNLSSLELGDSALYFCASSKSPGQTTDTQYFGPGTRLTVL.

The V and J genes are TRBV28 and TRBJ1-4; D unclear. The V gene lost 5 bases and the J gene lost 4 bases, with 14 bases spanning the gap. Germline loops: CDR1 MDHEN, CDR2 SYDVKM. The CDR3 is 15 amino acids. The chain's CDR3 is CASSDVGLSNEKLFF. The CDR3 bases are TGTGCCAGCAGTGACGTCGGACTGAGTAATGAAAAACTGTTTTTT.

Only a few counts were recorded for this clone. This chain links TRBV19 with TRBJ2-3; tentatively, D is TRBD2 (5 bases). Germline CDR1 and CDR2: LNHDA and SQIVND (reference sequence). The CDR3 extends over 14 amino acids. Trimming shortened V by 3 bases and J by 0 bases, and 7 bases separated the two germline ends. The CDR3 is CASSMGASTDTQYF. The DNA for the CDR3 is TGTGCCAGTAGTATGGGAGCAAGCACAGATACGCAGTATTTT. Using reference TRBV19 and TRBJ2-3 for the parts outside the CDR3, the full variable domain is DGGITQSPKYLFRKEGQNVTLSCEQNLNHDAMYWYRQDPGQGLRLIYYSQIVNDFQKGDIAEGYSVSREKKESFPLTVTSAQKNPTAFYLCASSMGASTDTQYFGPGTRLTVL.

This clone turned up a few times. The V and J genes are TRBV4-1 and TRBJ2-7; 11 bases fit TRBD2. Losses at the gene ends were 0 bases for V and 6 bases for J; bases not matched to a gene: 7. The CDR3 loop spans 16 amino acids. Germline CDR1 MGHRA, CDR2 YSYEKL. CDR3 protein: CASSQDHLAGGPEQYF. DNA for the CDR3: TGCGCCAGCAGCCAAGATCACCTAGCGGGAGGACCCGAGCAGTACTTC.

V and J are TRBV7-8 and TRBJ2-7; 9 bases align to TRBD2. Trimming took 2 bases from V and 2 from J; bases not matched to a gene: 4. Germline assignment: CDR1 SGHVS and CDR2 FQNEAQ. The CDR3 loop spans 15 amino acids. CDR3 region: CASSLPSGAAYEQYF. In DNA form, the CDR3 reads TGTGCCAGCAGCTTACCTAGCGGGGCGGCCTACGAGCAGTACTTC.

The V call is TRBV5-1, the J call TRBJ2-5; perhaps TRBD2 as D (5 bases). V lost 7 bases and J 5 bases, leaving 12 bases between the germline ends. Germline V gene lookup returns CDR1 SGHRS and CDR2 YFSETQ. The CDR3 totals 12 residues. The CDR3 protein is CASGTRQETQYF. CDR3 DNA sequence: TGCGCCAGCGGAACTAGGCAGGAGACCCAGTACTTC.

This rearrangement joins TRBV29-1 to TRBJ1-4, with no clear D. The CDR3 contains 17 residues. Looked up from germline, CDR1 is SQVTM and CDR2 is ANQGSEA. Trimming pared 3 bases from V and 8 bases from J, leaving 25 bases between. The CDR3 DNA sequence: TGCAGCGTTGACGGGTACTTGGCCGGCTCCCTAGGCGAAAAACTGTTTTTT. Translated, it gives CSVDGYLAGSLGEKLFF.

This rearrangement joins TRBV15 to TRBJ2-2, with 10 bases that match TRBD2. CDR1 LNHNV and CDR2 YYDKDF come from the germline V gene (reference sequence). The CDR3 extends over 17 amino acids. V dropped 1 base and J dropped 11; count of bases not matched to a gene: 13. The CDR3 coding sequence is TGTGCCACCAGCAGAGGTCGTTTTAGGCTAGCGGGAGATGAGCTGTTTTTT. It translates to CATSRGRFRLAGDELFF.

The V and J genes are TRBV30 and TRBJ1-2; TRBD1 agrees at 10 bases. CDR1 is GTSNPN and CDR2 is SVGIG in the germline V gene (reference sequence). The CDR3 is 14 residues long. J lost 1 base, V lost 3 bases, and 2 bases had no gene match. The CDR3 sequence: CAWRGQGDNYGYTF. The CDR3 DNA follows: TGTGCCTGGAGAGGACAGGGGGATAACTATGGCTACACCTTC.

The count of this clone is one. The chain is built from TRBV7-2 and TRBJ1-5, with D tentatively TRBD1 (5 bases). Between the trimmed V and J ends, which lost 5 bases and 2 bases, there was a span of 10 bases. The CDR3 covers 14 residues. Per the germline V gene, CDR1 is SGHTA and CDR2 is FQGNSA. CDR3 region: CASSPRGGNQPQHF. DNA for the CDR3: TGTGCCAGCAGCCCGCGGGGGGGCAATCAGCCCCAGCATTTT.

The rearrangement uses TRBV19 and TRBJ1-5; no definite D call. The CDR3 covers 16 residues. The V gene lost 5 bases and the J gene lost 7 bases, with 21 bases spanning the gap. CDR1 LNHDA and CDR2 SQIVND come from the germline V gene (reference sequence). The CDR3 DNA sequence: TGTGCCAGTAGTGTCTCCGCGTCCCCGGCGGGACAGCCCCAGCATTTT. This translates into CASSVSASPAGQPQHF.

This chain links TRBV5-6 with TRBJ2-1, with 13 bases fitting TRBD2. CDR3 length: 17 residues. The V segment lost 1 base and the J segment 9 bases; nucleotides outside the gene matches: 10. The germline CDR1 and CDR2 sequences are SGHDT and YYEEEE. The CDR3 spells CASSLPTSGRETGEQFF. As DNA, the CDR3 is TGTGCCAGCAGCTTGCCCACTAGCGGGAGGGAGACGGGTGAGCAGTTCTTC.